The 21 T cell receptor beta chains listed next were all sequenced from one sample in a study of technical replicates of blood from a few donors. Sequencing used immunoSEQ multiplex PCR; TCRdb keeps in-frame clones, though not all of them. The data show about 79,000 clones, with 85% to 95% seen just once and roughly 0.26% held by the top ten. The material sequenced was T cells isolated from PBMCs. The receptors come from a human donor in good health.

The CDR3 region has the DNA TGTGCCAGCAGCCTAGGGACAGGGGTATACGAGCAGTACTTC. Translating gives CASSLGTGVYEQYF. This chain links TRBV6-5 with TRBJ2-7, with 10 bases lining up with TRBD1. The CDR3 covers 14 residues. V trimming: 6 bases; J trimming: 4 bases; junction bases outside the gene matches: 6. Germline V gene data show CDR1 as MNHEY and CDR2 as SVGAGI.

As DNA, the CDR3 is TGTGCCTGGGTCGTATTCCCCCTAGAAAGATCGGGGTCGGGACAGGTACTCCACGAGCAGTACTTC. This gives the protein CAWVVFPLERSGSGQVLHEQYF. The V call is TRBV30, the J call TRBJ2-7, with 8 nucleotides matching TRBD1. V gave up 5 bases and J gave up 5 bases; unmatched junction bases: 35. CDR1 is GTSNPN and CDR2 is SVGIG in the germline V gene (reference sequence). The CDR3 sequence is 22 residues long. The variable domain in full, with the rest retrieved from reference TRBV30 and TRBJ2-7, is SQTIHQWPATLVQPVGSPLSLECTVEGTSNPNLYWYRQAAGRGLQLLFYSVGIGQISSEVPQNLSASRPQDRQFILSSKKLLLSDSGFYLCAWVVFPLERSGSGQVLHEQYFGPGTRLTVT.

V is TRBV16 and J is TRBJ2-7; TRBD1 is a possible D gene (5 bases). V lost 1 base to trimming and J lost 6 bases, with 10 bases between them. The germline V gene encodes CDR1 KGHSY and CDR2 FQNENV. The CDR3 extends over 13 amino acids. The CDR3 DNA reads as TGTGCCAGCAGCCAATATCGTGGGGCCGAGCAGTACTTC. This codes for CASSQYRGAEQYF.

The chain uses TRBV30 and TRBJ1-2, with a tentative D call TRBD1 (5 bases). This CDR3 has 13 amino acids. Trimming removed 4 bases from V and 4 bases from J, with 13 bases in between. CDR1 is GTSNPN, CDR2 SVGIG, per germline (reference sequence). The DNA for the CDR3 is TGTGCCTGGACCCCTCGGGGGGTCTATGGCTACACCTTC. Its translation: CAWTPRGVYGYTF. Variable domain in full (rest from reference TRBV30 and TRBJ1-2): SQTIHQWPATLVQPVGSPLSLECTVEGTSNPNLYWYRQAAGRGLQLLFYSVGIGQISSEVPQNLSASRPQDRQFILSSKKLLLSDSGFYLCAWTPRGVYGYTFGSGTRLTVV.

This clone was detected only once. The chain recombines TRBV28 with TRBJ2-1, with D uncertain. The V gene's germline CDR1 is MDHEN and CDR2 SYDVKM. The CDR3 is 14 amino acids. V lost 6 bases, J lost 6 bases, and 15 bases lay in between. The CDR3 protein is CASSFSLSLNEQFF. The CDR3 nucleotides are TGTGCCAGCAGCTTCAGTCTTTCTCTCAATGAGCAGTTCTTC.

This clone has a single count. The rearrangement uses TRBV6-6 and TRBJ2-7, with TRBD1 matching over 11 bases. Trimming cost V 7 bases and J 4 bases; bases outside gene matches: 6. The CDR3 has 14 residues. Per germline, CDR1 MNHNY and CDR2 SVGAGI (reference sequence). The chain's CDR3 is CASKGQGERYEQYF. As DNA, the CDR3 is TGTGCCAGCAAGGGACAGGGGGAGCGGTACGAGCAGTACTTC.

The chain links TRBV6-1 to TRBJ1-5; D gene uncertain. The length of the CDR3 is 14 residues. Trimming took off 8 bases at V and 4 bases at J, with 15 bases between the two ends. Looked up from germline, CDR1 is MNHNS and CDR2 is SASEGT. DNA for the CDR3: TGTGCCAGCGACGGCCGGCGGTTGAATCAGCCCCAGCATTTT. Protein: CASDGRRLNQPQHF.

The V and J genes are TRBV14 and TRBJ2-7; 7 positions match TRBD2. Germline values: CDR1 SGHDN, CDR2 FVKESK. This CDR3 contains 21 residues. J gave up 3 bases and V 3 bases, and 26 bases lay outside the gene matches. The CDR3 spells CASSHVVFWDYHGPIVYEQYF. The DNA of the CDR3 is TGTGCCAGCAGCCATGTCGTTTTTTGGGACTACCATGGGCCGATAGTCTACGAGCAGTACTTC.

V is TRBV6-1 and J is TRBJ2-2; the match to TRBD1 covers 10 bases. This CDR3 spans 15 amino acids. With 4 bases clipped from V and 7 bases from J, the junction kept 6 bases outside the gene matches. Looked up from germline, CDR1 is MNHNS and CDR2 is SASEGT. Here the CDR3 reads CASSVLTGGNGELFF. The CDR3 DNA is TGTGCCAGCAGTGTATTGACAGGGGGCAACGGGGAGCTGTTTTTT.

The gene calls are TRBV5-1 and TRBJ1-6, with 7 bases lining up with TRBD1. The length of the CDR3 is 14 residues. Germline loops: CDR1 SGHRS, CDR2 YFSETQ. The V and J ends lost 0 bases and 9 bases, in that order; junction bases with no gene match: 3. The CDR3 DNA reads TGCGCCAGCAGCTTGGACAGGGGAAGTTCACCCCTCCACTTT. It encodes CASSLDRGSSPLHF.

The rearrangement uses TRBV10-3 and TRBJ2-1; tentative D call: TRBD2 (6 bases). The germline V and J ends were trimmed by 2 bases and 13 bases, with 15 bases remaining between them. The CDR3 loop spans 13 amino acids. Germline V gives CDR1 ENHRY, CDR2 SYGVKD. The CDR3 nucleotides are TGTGCCATCAGTGAGGGGGGGATCGGCGTACAGTTCTTC. It encodes CAISEGGIGVQFF.

The J gene is TRBJ2-7, the V gene TRBV7-3, with D maybe TRBD2 (5 bases). There are 14 residues in the CDR3. Germline assignment: CDR1 SGHTA and CDR2 FQGTGA. Trimming stripped 2 bases from V and 3 bases from J, with 11 bases between. CDR3 sequence reads: CASSLGRQNYEQYF. Here the CDR3 DNA reads TGTGCCAGCAGCTTAGGGAGACAAAACTACGAGCAGTACTTC. Filled out from reference TRBV7-3 and TRBJ2-7, the complete variable domain reads GAGVSQTPSNKVTEKGKYVELRCDPISGHTALYWYRQSLGQGPEFLIYFQGTGAADDSGLPNDRFFAVRPEGSVSTLKIQRTERGDSAVYLCASSLGRQNYEQYFGPGTRLTVT.

V and J are TRBV27 and TRBJ1-1; D not resolved. In germline, CDR1 is MNHEY, CDR2 SMNVEV (reference sequence). The ends were cut back, 2 bases at V and 1 base at J, with 5 bases in the middle. The CDR3 has 13 residues. The CDR3 region has the DNA TGTGCCAGCAGTTTAAACTGGAACACTGAAGCTTTCTTT. Amino acid sequence: CASSLNWNTEAFF.

The V call is TRBV2, the J call TRBJ1-5; 9 bases agree with TRBD1. Trimming removed 3 bases from V and 7 bases from J; junction bases left unmatched: 4. The CDR3 contains 14 residues. Germline V CDR1 and CDR2: SNHLY, FYNNEI. The CDR3 protein is CASSERTGVQPQHF. DNA of the CDR3: TGTGCCAGCAGTGAGAGGACAGGGGTGCAGCCCCAGCATTTT.

V usage is TRBV4-1 and J usage is TRBJ1-4, with 9 bases aligning to TRBD1. This CDR3 comprises 15 residues. The V gene end was trimmed by 5 bases and the J gene end by 5 bases; junction bases not matched to a gene: 6. Germline V lookup: CDR1 MGHRA, CDR2 YSYEKL. CDR3 sequence (DNA): TGCGCCAGCAGCTTCCGGGACAGGGCGAATGAAAAACTGTTTTTT. Protein: CASSFRDRANEKLFF.

CDR3 residues: CASSWDSAGYNEQFF. The CDR3 region has the DNA TGCGCCAGCAGCTGGGACTCCGCGGGCTACAATGAGCAGTTCTTC. This chain uses TRBV5-1 with TRBJ2-1, with D possibly being TRBD2 (6 bases). The CDR3 has 15 residues. Germline values: CDR1 SGHRS, CDR2 YFSETQ. Trimming cost V 3 bases and J 3 bases, with 13 bases left between them.

The chain links TRBV7-4 to TRBJ2-7; maybe TRBD2 (7 bases). V gave up 4 bases and J gave up 2 bases, with 27 bases separating them. The V gene's germline CDR1 is SGHVT and CDR2 SQSDAQ. The CDR3 extends over 19 amino acids. The CDR3 region has the DNA TGTGCCAGCAGCTCTATCCTAGCGGACCCGGGAAAGGGGGCCTACGAGCAGTACTTC. This sequence encodes CASSSILADPGKGAYEQYF.

The V and J genes are TRBV19 and TRBJ1-1; 7 bases line up with TRBD1. The V gene's germline CDR1 is LNHDA and CDR2 SQIVND (reference sequence). Losses at the gene ends were 8 bases for V and 3 bases for J; bases not matched to a gene: 12. This CDR3 region has 15 residues. CDR3 in DNA: TGTGCCAGTGATCGACAGGGTGGGTTGGACACTGAAGCTTTCTTT. It yields the protein CASDRQGGLDTEAFF.

The V and J genes are TRBV18 and TRBJ2-7, with D possibly TRBD1 on 6 matching bases. This CDR3 contains 19 residues. The germline V gene has CDR1 KGHSH and CDR2 LQKENI. Trimming took off 4 bases at V and 2 bases at J, with 27 bases between the two ends. This CDR3 is CASSRLINLDRERTYEQYF. In DNA, the CDR3 is TGTGCCAGCTCACGCCTAATCAACTTGGACAGAGAGCGGACCTACGAGCAGTACTTC.

This chain joins TRBV7-9 and TRBJ1-5; D perhaps matches TRBD1 (5 bases). Germline values: CDR1 SEHNR, CDR2 FQNEAQ (reference sequence). This CDR3 is built from 14 residues. The ends were cut back, 5 bases at V and 0 bases at J, with 8 bases in the middle. CDR3 sequence reads: CASSAGNSNQPQHF. CDR3 in DNA: TGTGCCAGCAGCGCAGGGAATAGCAATCAGCCCCAGCATTTT.

The rearrangement uses TRBV6-1 and TRBJ1-2; 7 nucleotides align to TRBD1. Looked up from germline, CDR1 is MNHNS and CDR2 is SASEGT. CDR3 length equals 14 residues. With 6 bases clipped from V and 2 bases from J, the junction kept 6 bases outside the gene matches. In DNA form, the CDR3 reads TGTGCCAGCAGGAGGGACAGCCCCAACTATGGCTACACCTTC. Amino acids: CASRRDSPNYGYTF.